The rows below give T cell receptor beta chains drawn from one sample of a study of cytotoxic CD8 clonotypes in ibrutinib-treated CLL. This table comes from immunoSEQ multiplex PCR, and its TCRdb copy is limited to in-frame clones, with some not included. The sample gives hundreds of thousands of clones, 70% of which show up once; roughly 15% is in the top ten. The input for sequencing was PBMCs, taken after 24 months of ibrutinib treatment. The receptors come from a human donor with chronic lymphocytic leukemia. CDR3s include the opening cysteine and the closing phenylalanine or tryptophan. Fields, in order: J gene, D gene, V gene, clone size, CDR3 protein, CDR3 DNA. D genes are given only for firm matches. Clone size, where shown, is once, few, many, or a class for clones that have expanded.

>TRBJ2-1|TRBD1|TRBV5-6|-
CASEQGELNEQFF
TGTGCCAGCGAACAGGGGGAGTTGAATGAGCAGTTCTTC
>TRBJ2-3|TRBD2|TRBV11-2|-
CASSGRAGLAGTDTQYF
TGTGCCAGCAGCGGAAGGGCGGGACTAGCAGGGACAGATACGCAGTATTTT
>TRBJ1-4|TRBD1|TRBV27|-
CASSSISGTVNEKLFF
TGTGCCAGCAGTTCCATCTCCGGGACAGTTAATGAAAAACTGTTTTTT
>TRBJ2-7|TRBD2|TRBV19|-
CASSGLGSGRIPEQYF
TGTGCCAGTAGTGGCTTGGGTAGCGGGAGAATCCCCGAGCAGTACTTC
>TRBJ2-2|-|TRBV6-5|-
CASSPLSTGELFF
TGTGCCAGCAGCCCTTTATCAACCGGGGAGCTGTTTTTT
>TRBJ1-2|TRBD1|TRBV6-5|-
CASTKPGQGIYGYTF
TGTGCCAGCACCAAACCGGGACAGGGGATCTATGGCTACACCTTC
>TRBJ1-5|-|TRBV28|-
CASKVPNQPQHF
TGTGCCAGCAAGGTGCCGAATCAGCCCCAGCATTTT
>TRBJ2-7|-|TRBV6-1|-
CASIRREDSYEQYF
TGTGCCAGCATCAGGAGGGAGGACTCCTACGAGCAGTACTTC
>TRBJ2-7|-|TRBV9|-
CASSYEATSSYEQYF
TGTGCCAGCAGTTACGAAGCTACAAGCTCCTACGAGCAGTACTTC
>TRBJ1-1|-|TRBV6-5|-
CATWGLVSEAFF
TGTGCCACCTGGGGTTTGGTCTCCGAAGCTTTCTTT
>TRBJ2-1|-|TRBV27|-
CASSLESGGDEQFF
TGTGCCAGCAGTTTAGAGTCAGGGGGGGATGAGCAGTTCTTC
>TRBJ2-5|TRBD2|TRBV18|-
CASSPREERETQYF
TGTGCCAGCTCACCCCGGGAGGAGCGGGAGACCCAGTACTTC
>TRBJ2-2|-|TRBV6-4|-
CASSEWKGAGELFF
TGTGCCAGCAGTGAGTGGAAAGGGGCCGGGGAGCTGTTTTTT
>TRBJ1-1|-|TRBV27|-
CASSYGMGTEAFF
TGTGCCAGCAGTTACGGGATGGGGACTGAAGCTTTCTTT
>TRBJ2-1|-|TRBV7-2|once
CASSLETVSYNEQFF
TGTGCCAGCAGCTTAGAGACAGTTTCCTACAATGAGCAGTTCTTC
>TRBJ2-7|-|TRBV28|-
CASGLNSYEQYF
TGTGCCAGCGGGCTTAACTCCTACGAGCAGTACTTC
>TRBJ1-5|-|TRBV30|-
CAWSVWQNQPQHF
TGTGCCTGGAGTGTCTGGCAAAATCAGCCCCAGCATTTT
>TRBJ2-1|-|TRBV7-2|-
CASSLSNREPYNEQFF
TGTGCCAGCAGCTTGTCAAACAGGGAACCCTACAATGAGCAGTTCTTC
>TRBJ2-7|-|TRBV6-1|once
CASSPGDSYEQYF
TGTGCCAGCAGTCCGGGGGACAGCTACGAGCAGTACTTC
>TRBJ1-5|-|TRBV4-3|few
CASSHGGSNQPQHF
TGCGCCAGCAGCCATGGGGGAAGCAATCAGCCCCAGCATTTT
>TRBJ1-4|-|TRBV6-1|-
CASSEVDELFF
TGTGCCAGCAGTGAGGTCGACGAACTGTTTTTT
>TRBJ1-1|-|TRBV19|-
CASSSNTASTEAFF
TGTGCCAGTAGTAGTAACACAGCGAGCACTGAAGCTTTCTTT
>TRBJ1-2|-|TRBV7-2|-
CASSLKGEAAVGYTF
TGTGCCAGCAGCTTAAAGGGTGAGGCGGCGGTTGGCTACACCTTC
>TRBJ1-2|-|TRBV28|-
CASSPPGGRNYGYTF
TGTGCCAGCAGTCCCCCCGGGGGTAGAAACTATGGCTACACCTTC
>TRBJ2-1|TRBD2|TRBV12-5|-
CASTLAGVNEQFF
TGTGCTAGTACACTAGCGGGAGTGAATGAGCAGTTCTTC
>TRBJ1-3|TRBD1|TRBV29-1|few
CSVEGQNSGNTIYF
TGCAGCGTTGAGGGACAGAACTCTGGAAACACCATATATTTT
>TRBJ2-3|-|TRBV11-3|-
CASSLGVSSGDTQYF
TGTGCCAGCAGCTTAGGCGTGAGTTCAGGGGATACGCAGTATTTT
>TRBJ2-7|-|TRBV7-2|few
CASSLGAGPSEQYF
TGTGCCAGCAGCTTAGGCGCGGGACCTAGCGAGCAGTACTTC
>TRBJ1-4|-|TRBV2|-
CASSDEGETTQATNEKLFF
TGTGCCAGCAGTGATGAGGGGGAGACGACCCAGGCAACTAATGAAAAACTGTTTTTT
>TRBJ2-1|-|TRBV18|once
CASSPGGEWSYNEQFF
TGTGCCAGCTCACCTGGAGGGGAGTGGTCCTACAATGAGCAGTTCTTC
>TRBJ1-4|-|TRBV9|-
CASSARRAPTNEKLFF
TGTGCCAGCAGCGCCCGCCGGGCCCCAACTAATGAAAAACTGTTTTTT
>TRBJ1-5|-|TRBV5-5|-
CASSRFSHQPQHF
TGTGCCAGCAGCCGGTTCTCCCATCAGCCCCAGCATTTT
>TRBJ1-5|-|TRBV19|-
CASSIDRRTFYYQPQHF
TGTGCCAGTAGTATAGATAGGAGGACATTCTACTATCAGCCCCAGCATTTT
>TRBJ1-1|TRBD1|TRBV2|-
CASRGGETGYPEAFF
TGTGCCAGCAGGGGAGGAGAGACAGGGTATCCTGAAGCTTTCTTT
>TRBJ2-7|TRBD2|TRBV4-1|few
CASSQEWPDLGLAGDEQYF
TGCGCCAGCAGCCAAGAATGGCCAGATCTGGGGCTAGCGGGAGACGAGCAGTACTTC
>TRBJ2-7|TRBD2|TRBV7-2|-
CASSLGLTSFSYEQYF
TGTGCCAGCAGCTTGGGGTTGACTAGCTTCTCCTACGAGCAGTACTTC
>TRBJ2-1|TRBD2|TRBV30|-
CAWKAGGFHNEQFF
TGTGCCTGGAAGGCGGGAGGCTTCCACAATGAGCAGTTCTTC
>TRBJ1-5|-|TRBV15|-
CATSRPNTQPQHF
TGTGCCACCAGCAGACCAAACACTCAGCCCCAGCATTTT
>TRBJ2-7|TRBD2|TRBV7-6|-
CASSLTSGSFPNEQYF
TGTGCCAGCAGCCTAACTAGCGGGAGTTTCCCCAACGAGCAGTACTTC
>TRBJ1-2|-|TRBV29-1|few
CSVEDLYNYGYTF
TGCAGCGTTGAAGATCTATATAACTATGGCTACACCTTC
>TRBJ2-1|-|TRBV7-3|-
CASSRSGGSSYNEQFF
TGTGCCAGCAGCCGTAGCGGAGGGAGCTCCTACAATGAGCAGTTCTTC
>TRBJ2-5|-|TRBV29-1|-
CSVGVGRETQYF
TGCAGCGTCGGGGTCGGGCGAGAGACCCAGTACTTC
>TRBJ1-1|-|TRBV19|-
CASSMGHTEAFF
TGTGCCAGTAGTATGGGGCACACTGAAGCTTTCTTT
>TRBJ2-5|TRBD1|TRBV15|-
CATSPRKGALGTQYF
TGTGCCACCAGCCCGCGCAAGGGGGCGTTGGGGACCCAGTACTTC
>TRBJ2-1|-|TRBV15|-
CATSLLDWDNEQFF
TGTGCCACCAGCCTACTAGATTGGGACAATGAGCAGTTCTTC
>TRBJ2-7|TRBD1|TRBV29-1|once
CSVPGTGIGYEQYF
TGCAGCGTTCCCGGGACAGGGATCGGCTACGAGCAGTACTTC
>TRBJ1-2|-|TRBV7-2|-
CASSLVSSGTSNYGYTF
TGTGCCAGCAGCTTAGTTTCTTCCGGTACCTCTAACTATGGCTACACCTTC
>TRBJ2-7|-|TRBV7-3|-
CASSFVNREQYF
TGTGCCAGCAGCTTTGTTAATCGCGAGCAGTACTTC
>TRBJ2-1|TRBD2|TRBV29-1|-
CSVGGASGSGEQFF
TGCAGCGTTGGGGGGGCTAGCGGGAGTGGCGAGCAGTTCTTC
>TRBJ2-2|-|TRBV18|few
CASSPPRLGDTGELFF
TGTGCCAGCTCACCACCGAGGCTCGGGGACACCGGGGAGCTGTTTTTT
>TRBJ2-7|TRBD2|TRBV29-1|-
CSVGPRLAPSYEQYF
TGCAGCGTTGGACCCCGACTAGCTCCCTCCTACGAGCAGTACTTC
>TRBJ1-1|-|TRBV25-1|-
CASSHNRDTEAFF
TGTGCCAGCAGTCACAACAGGGACACTGAAGCTTTCTTT
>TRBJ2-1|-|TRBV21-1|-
CASSNNRSSYNEQFF
TGTGCCAGCAGCAACAACCGGAGCTCCTACAATGAGCAGTTCTTC
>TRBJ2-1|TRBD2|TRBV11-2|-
CASSLEASGSSYNEQFF
TGTGCCAGCAGCTTAGAGGCTAGCGGGAGTTCCTACAATGAGCAGTTCTTC
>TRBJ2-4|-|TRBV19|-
CASTLGDIRGNIQYF
TGTGCCAGTACCTTAGGGGACATCAGGGGAAACATTCAGTACTTC
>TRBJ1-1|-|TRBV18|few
CASSPTIGIAFF
TGTGCCAGCTCACCAACGATCGGTATAGCTTTCTTT
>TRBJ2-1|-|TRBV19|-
CASRSSSYNEQFF
TGTGCCAGTAGGTCTAGCTCTTACAATGAGCAGTTCTTC
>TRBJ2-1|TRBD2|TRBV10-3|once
CAISTSEGDEQFF
TGTGCCATCAGTACTAGCGAGGGCGATGAGCAGTTCTTC
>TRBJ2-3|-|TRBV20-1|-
CSARVTKAQYF
TGCAGTGCTAGGGTGACGAAGGCGCAGTATTTT
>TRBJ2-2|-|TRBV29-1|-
CSVVGQNTGELFF
TGCAGCGTTGTTGGGCAAAACACCGGGGAGCTGTTTTTT